This T cell receptor (beta chain) originates from a study of Ad26.COV2.S vaccination and SARS-CoV-2 variants. Study summary: Donor joined the COV1001 Ad26.COV2.S trial arm. Participants got Ad26.COV2.S intramuscularly, once or twice 56 days apart.

TCRdb keeps only in-frame clones here, not all; method: immunoSEQ multiplex PCR. This table has about 440,000 clones, roughly 85% appearing once. Treatment here: some 19 received Ad26.COV2.S at low or high dose, single or two shots; 5 received placebo; per-sample allocation not given. Day 63 after the first vaccine or placebo injection was the time point for sampling. Study observations and caveats: Recipients of either vaccine or placebo displayed similar breadth of non-spike TCRs. Assessments of TCR breadth and depth may have underestimated the total T cell responses.

About this clone: Its antigen is not identified.

CDR3 length: 13 residues. V gave up 6 bases and J gave up 0 bases; unmatched junction bases: 1. Germline V gene lookup returns CDR1 MNHEY and CDR2 SMNVEV (reference sequence). The sequence derives from a person aged 18-65 years who received the Ad26.COV2.S COVID-19 vaccine or a placebo. The chain employs TRBV27 and TRBJ1-2; TRBD1 matches 7 bases. The source material was peripheral blood, sampled in a trial of Ad26.COV2.S vaccine versus placebo. The CDR3 DNA sequence: TGTGCCAGCAGAGACAGGGCTAACTATGGCTACACCTTC. It translates to CASRDRANYGYTF.